The 31 T cell receptor beta chains listed next were all sequenced from one sample in a study of blood T cell repertoires in COVID-19. Assay used: immunoSEQ multiplex PCR; TCRdb lists only in-frame clones, some missing. The data contain 200,000 to 250,000 clones, 70% to 90% of them singletons. Source material: peripheral blood. Receptor source: a man younger than 35 with active or convalescent COVID-19.

The chain combines TRBV29-1 with TRBJ2-5; 7 nucleotides align to TRBD2. CDR3 length: 13 amino acids. Germline loops: CDR1 SQVTM, CDR2 ANQGSEA. J was trimmed by 5 bases and V by 0 bases; bases with no gene match: 3. CDR3 residues: CSVEEGGGETQYF. CDR3 nucleotide sequence: TGCAGCGTTGAAGAGGGGGGAGGGGAGACCCAGTACTTC.

This chain uses TRBV7-9 with TRBJ2-1, with D perhaps matching TRBD1 (6 bases). With 6 bases removed from V and 5 bases from J, the gap between germline ends came to 11 bases. CDR1 is SEHNR, CDR2 FQNEAQ, per germline (reference sequence). This CDR3 region has 13 residues. Here the CDR3 DNA reads TGTGCCAGCAGTTCAGGGGTGGACAATGAGCAGTTCTTC. It encodes CASSSGVDNEQFF.

The CDR3 spells CASSLGPGAYEQYF. The CDR3, as DNA: TGTGCCAGCAGTTTAGGACCAGGGGCCTACGAGCAGTACTTC. This chain uses TRBV27 with TRBJ2-7; the D gene is possibly TRBD1 (6 bases). The V gene's germline CDR1 is MNHEY and CDR2 SMNVEV (reference sequence). The CDR3 extends over 14 amino acids. The germline V and J ends were trimmed by 2 bases and 2 bases, with 10 bases remaining between them.

The sample holds one count of this clone. This sequence joins TRBV7-8 and TRBJ1-3, with D perhaps matching TRBD1 (6 bases). The CDR3 sequence is 20 residues long. CDR1 and CDR2 from the germline V gene are SGHVS and FQNEAQ. V was pared by 0 bases and J by 0 bases, with 21 bases between. As DNA, the CDR3 is TGTGCCAGCAGCTTAGCGGCTGTTAGCACAGGGCCCTTCTCTGGAAACACCATATATTTT. This sequence encodes CASSLAAVSTGPFSGNTIYF. Full variable domain (rest looked up from reference TRBV7-8 and TRBJ1-3): GAGVSQSPRYKVAKRGQDVALRCDPISGHVSLFWYQQALGQGPEFLTYFQNEAQLDKSGLPSDRFFAERPEGSVSTLKIQRTQQEDSAVYLCASSLAAVSTGPFSGNTIYFGEGSWLTVV.

The J gene is TRBJ1-6, the V gene TRBV14, with TRBD1 matching 11 bases. CDR3 length: 21 residues. J gave up 0 bases and V 1 base, and 11 bases lay outside the gene matches. CDR1 and CDR2 from the germline V gene are SGHDN and FVKESK. Here the CDR3 DNA reads TGTGCCAGCAGCCAAGCCCCATTTGGACAGGGGGCGAGCTCCTATAATTCACCCCTCCACTTT. It translates to CASSQAPFGQGASSYNSPLHF.

This clone has only a few counts. This CDR3 reads CASSYPYRGLEQYF. The CDR3 nucleotides are TGTGCCAGCAGTTACCCATACAGGGGACTCGAGCAGTACTTC. J is TRBJ2-7 and V is TRBV6-2 or TRBV6-3, with a possible D match to TRBD1 (7 bases). CDR1 is MNHEY and CDR2 is SVGEGT in the germline V gene. Trimming stripped 2 bases from V and 6 bases from J, with 14 bases between. The CDR3 has 14 residues.

J is TRBJ1-1 and V is TRBV5-4; 11 bases align to TRBD1. J was trimmed by 5 bases and V by 2 bases; bases with no gene match: 8. The V gene's germline CDR1 is SGHNT and CDR2 YYREEE (reference sequence). The CDR3 is 16 residues long. The DNA of the CDR3 is TGTGCCAGCAGCTTAGGACAGGGGGCTAGGGGGACTGAAGCTTTCTTT. Residues: CASSLGQGARGTEAFF.

This rearrangement joins TRBV28 to TRBJ1-6; D not resolved. The CDR3 length is 12 residues. The germline V gene encodes CDR1 MDHEN and CDR2 SYDVKM. The V and J ends lost 4 bases and 7 bases respectively, with 5 bases between them. The CDR3 reads CASSSLNSPLHF. The CDR3 DNA is TGTGCCAGCAGTTCTTTGAATTCACCCCTCCACTTT.

This chain connects TRBV27 to TRBJ2-1; D unclear. The germline V and J ends were trimmed by 4 bases and 3 bases, with 7 bases remaining between them. Germline CDR1 is MNHEY and CDR2 is SMNVEV (reference sequence). The CDR3 contains 13 residues. The CDR3 DNA sequence: TGTGCCAGCAGTTCTATCTTCTACAATGAGCAGTTCTTC. Amino acid sequence: CASSSIFYNEQFF.

The V and J genes are TRBV6-1 and TRBJ1-1; 9 bases are shared with TRBD1. V lost 3 bases to trimming and J lost 5 bases; unmatched junction nucleotides: 13. This CDR3 has 17 residues. Germline CDR1 and CDR2: MNHNS and SASEGT. This CDR3 reads CASSDRRDRAWGTEAFF. The CDR3 DNA reads TGTGCCAGCAGTGACCGCCGGGACAGGGCTTGGGGGACTGAAGCTTTCTTT.

The chain couples TRBV6-1 to TRBJ1-2; no reliable D call. Germline V CDR1 and CDR2: MNHNS, SASEGT. This CDR3 contains 13 residues. V shed 3 bases and J shed 7 bases, with 12 bases lying between them. Here the CDR3 reads CASSDELRGGYTF. CDR3 in DNA: TGTGCCAGCAGTGACGAATTGCGTGGTGGCTACACCTTC.

V usage is TRBV27 and J usage is TRBJ2-7; weak D call: TRBD1 (6 bases). The CDR3 extends over 14 amino acids. From germline, CDR1 is MNHEY and CDR2 SMNVEV (reference sequence). Trimming pared 0 bases from V and 2 bases from J, leaving 8 bases between. The CDR3 loop is CASSLSAGAYEQYF. The CDR3, as DNA: TGTGCCAGCAGTTTATCTGCAGGGGCCTACGAGCAGTACTTC.

V is TRBV2 and J is TRBJ2-5; a weak D match, TRBD1 (6 bases). Germline lookup yields CDR1 SNHLY and CDR2 FYNNEI. The CDR3 length is 16 residues. V lost 6 bases, J lost 5 bases, and 22 bases lay in between. CDR3 nucleotides: TGTGCCAGCAGGGAGCGGCTAGGGCCCCAGGGGGAGACCCAGTACTTC. It specifies CASRERLGPQGETQYF.

The CDR3 protein is CASSLLGGSYNEQFF. DNA for the CDR3: TGTGCCAGCAGCTTATTAGGGGGATCCTACAATGAGCAGTTCTTC. This chain uses TRBV7-2 with TRBJ2-1, with D perhaps matching TRBD1 (6 bases). The CDR3 loop spans 15 amino acids. The V gene lost 2 bases and the J gene lost 1 base, with 9 bases spanning the gap. The germline CDR1 and CDR2 sequences are SGHTA and FQGNSA.

V usage is TRBV5-6 and J usage is TRBJ2-5, with 9 bases fitting TRBD1. CDR1 and CDR2 from the germline V gene are SGHDT and YYEEEE. This CDR3 is 17 amino acids long. The V gene end was trimmed by 4 bases and the J gene end by 5 bases; junction bases not matched to a gene: 15. Written as DNA, the CDR3 is TGTGCCAGCAGCCCGGGCATTGGGACAGGGTTGTCGGAGACCCAGTACTTC. Translated, it gives CASSPGIGTGLSETQYF.

This chain connects TRBV27 to TRBJ2-7; 8 bases align to TRBD1. V gave up 10 bases and J gave up 1 base; unmatched junction bases: 3. Germline loops: CDR1 MNHEY, CDR2 SMNVEV (reference sequence). The CDR3 sequence is 12 residues long. CDR3 coding DNA: TGTGCCACCGGGGACAGGTCCTACGAGCAGTACTTC. Amino acids: CATGDRSYEQYF.

The V call is TRBV6-5, the J call TRBJ2-2, with 8 bases fitting TRBD2. There are 15 residues in the CDR3. Germline lookup yields CDR1 MNHEY and CDR2 SVGAGI. J was trimmed by 3 bases and V by 3 bases; bases with no gene match: 3. The CDR3 nucleotides are TGTGCCAGCAGTTATTGGCGGGAGGACACCGGGGAGCTGTTTTTT. Its translation: CASSYWREDTGELFF.

The V call is TRBV3-1 (or the pseudogene TRBV3-2), the J call TRBJ2-5, with a weak D call TRBD2 (5 bases). V shed 2 bases and J shed 5 bases, with 12 bases lying between them. In germline, CDR1 is LGHDT, CDR2 YNNKEL (reference sequence). The CDR3 has 14 amino acids. In DNA form, the CDR3 reads TGTGCCAGCAGCCAAAGTCTAGCCGGGGAGACCCAGTACTTC. Its translation is CASSQSLAGETQYF.

The V call is TRBV6-4, the J call TRBJ2-3, with D possibly matching TRBD2 (5 bases). V lost 4 bases, J lost 2 bases, and 7 bases lay in between. The V gene's germline CDR1 is MRHNA and CDR2 SNTAGT. CDR3 size: 13 residues. In DNA form, the CDR3 reads TGTGCCAGCAGTGCCGGGAACACAGATACGCAGTATTTT. Its translation is CASSAGNTDTQYF.

This clone was seen only once. This chain links TRBV7-2 with TRBJ1-3; 8 bases map to TRBD1. J lost 4 bases, V lost 4 bases, and 6 bases had no gene match. The V gene's germline CDR1 is SGHTA and CDR2 FQGNSA. CDR3 length equals 15 residues. CDR3: CASSYWTGMGNTIYF. CDR3 in DNA: TGTGCCAGCAGCTACTGGACAGGGATGGGAAACACCATATATTTT.

V gene TRBV6-1 combines with J gene TRBJ2-7; D uncertain. CDR1 MNHNS and CDR2 SASEGT come from the germline V gene. The CDR3 has 15 residues. Between the trimmed V and J ends, which lost 1 base and 0 bases, there was a span of 10 bases. This CDR3 reads CASSEGQAPSYEQYF. For the CDR3, the DNA is TGTGCCAGCAGTGAAGGCCAGGCCCCCTCCTACGAGCAGTACTTC.

The V call is TRBV5-4, the J call TRBJ2-5; the D gene is possibly TRBD2 (6 bases). V lost 4 bases, J lost 5 bases, and 15 bases lay in between. CDR3 length equals 14 residues. Germline loops: CDR1 SGHNT, CDR2 YYREEE (reference sequence). The CDR3, as DNA: TGTGCCAGCAGCCCCCCGGGAGCTTGGGAGACCCAGTACTTC. Translated: CASSPPGAWETQYF.

The rearrangement joins TRBV6-1 to TRBJ1-6; perhaps TRBD1 as D (6 bases). The CDR3 spans 18 residues. The ends were cut back, 0 bases at V and 2 bases at J, with 14 bases in the middle. Germline V gene data show CDR1 as MNHNS and CDR2 as SASEGT. CDR3 DNA sequence: TGTGCCAGCAGTGAAGCATACGGGTCAGGGGCCTATAATTCACCCCTCCACTTT. It yields the protein CASSEAYGSGAYNSPLHF.

CDR3 region: CASSVTPGTYEQYF. CDR3 bases: TGCGCCAGCAGCGTAACCCCGGGGACCTACGAGCAGTACTTC. The chain is built from TRBV5-1 and TRBJ2-7; the D gene is possibly TRBD2 (5 bases). Germline V gene data show CDR1 as SGHRS and CDR2 as YFSETQ. V lost 4 bases and J lost 2, with 13 bases in between. The CDR3 totals 14 residues.

With respect to this clone: Possible read error: a much larger clone is one base away. The V and J genes are TRBV2 and TRBJ2-3; D is possibly TRBD2 (6 bases). The germline V gene has CDR1 SNHLY and CDR2 FYNNEI. Trimming cost V 7 bases and J 0 bases, with 14 bases left between them. The CDR3 loop spans 15 amino acids. Here the CDR3 DNA reads TGTGCCAGCAACGGGAGCTTAACTAGCACAGATACGCAGTATTTT. This translates into CASNGSLTSTDTQYF.

The V and J genes are TRBV5-1 and TRBJ2-5; 15 bases line up with TRBD2. The CDR3 is made up of 18 amino acids. The junction had 8 bases not matched to a gene; V was cut back by 4 bases and J by 1 base. Germline values: CDR1 SGHRS, CDR2 YFSETQ. CDR3 region: CASSPGLAGGHIQETQYF. Written as DNA, the CDR3 is TGCGCCAGCAGCCCGGGACTAGCGGGGGGCCATATCCAAGAGACCCAGTACTTC.

The chain combines TRBV11-2 with TRBJ2-1, with 7 bases matching TRBD2. From germline, CDR1 is SGHAT and CDR2 FQNNGV. The CDR3 spans 16 residues. V gave up 1 base and J gave up 5 bases; unmatched junction bases: 8. CDR3 sequence reads: CASSLVPLAENNEQFF. Written as DNA, the CDR3 is TGTGCCAGCAGCTTAGTTCCCCTAGCGGAAAACAATGAGCAGTTCTTC.

The chain joins TRBV9 to TRBJ2-3, with 10 bases identical to TRBD1. This CDR3 is built from 16 residues. CDR1 and CDR2 from the germline V gene are SGDLS and YYNGEE. The junction had 9 bases not matched to a gene; V was cut back by 4 bases and J by 4 bases. The CDR3 DNA sequence: TGTGCCAGCAGCCTCGGACAGGGGGTTTGGGCAGATACGCAGTATTTT. This codes for CASSLGQGVWADTQYF.

This sequence joins TRBV4-3 and TRBJ2-1; D possibly corresponds to TRBD2 (6 bases). Trimming removed 0 bases from V and 10 bases from J, with 22 bases in between. The length of the CDR3 is 17 residues. The V gene's germline CDR1 is LGHNA and CDR2 YSLEER. The CDR3 is CASSQDWDTGESGEQFF. Here the CDR3 DNA reads TGCGCCAGCAGCCAAGATTGGGATACGGGAGAGTCTGGGGAGCAGTTCTTC.

V gene TRBV19 combines with J gene TRBJ1-5; 7 bases are a match to TRBD1. With V trimmed by 10 bases and J by 1 base, 13 bases remained unmatched. CDR3 length equals 16 residues. The germline gives CDR1 LNHDA, CDR2 SQIVND (reference sequence). CDR3 DNA: TGTGCCACCGAGTCGAGAGGGGGCTGGAGCAATCAGCCCCAGCATTTT. It encodes CATESRGGWSNQPQHF.

V is TRBV5-1 and J is TRBJ2-3, with a weak D call TRBD2 (6 bases). CDR1 is SGHRS, CDR2 YFSETQ, per germline. Between the trimmed V and J ends, which lost 6 bases and 1 base, there was a span of 18 bases. This CDR3 contains 16 residues. The chain's CDR3 is CASKLPVGGGTDTQYF. The CDR3 DNA reads TGCGCCAGCAAGTTACCGGTGGGGGGAGGCACAGATACGCAGTATTTT.